Listed below are T cell receptor beta chains from one sample, sequenced in a study of blood T cells in healthy people across ages. A single record per CDR3 protein comes from TCRdb applying MiXCR to the 5' RACE reads. Of hundreds of thousands of distinct CDR3 sequences listed, roughly 20% are singletons. The sample comprised blood. Every receptor here comes from a man between 65 and 85 years old in good health. Each CDR3 is given with its conserved first and last residue. The D gene is left open where the match is weak. Clone sizes are given selectively: once, few, many, or a class where the clone is expanded.

J gene: TRBJ2-3
D gene: NA
clone size: NA
V gene: TRBV20-1
CDR3 DNA: TGCAGTGCTAGAGTCGAATCCGGTACGCAGTATTTT
CDR3 protein: CSARVESGTQYF

J gene: TRBJ1-5
D gene: NA
clone size: NA
V gene: TRBV10-3
CDR3 DNA: TGTGCCATCAGTGAGGGAGGAGGAGATCAGCCCCAGCATTTT
CDR3 protein: CAISEGGGDQPQHF

J gene: TRBJ1-3
D gene: TRBD1
clone size: NA
V gene: TRBV7-2
CDR3 DNA: TGTGCCAGCAGCTACAGGGGGCGTAACACCATATATTTT
CDR3 protein: CASSYRGRNTIYF

J gene: TRBJ2-1
D gene: NA
clone size: NA
V gene: TRBV7-3
CDR3 DNA: TGTGCCAGCAGCCAAAATGTAGGGGCTAGTGAGCAGTTCTTC
CDR3 protein: CASSQNVGASEQFF

J gene: TRBJ1-1
D gene: NA
clone size: NA
V gene: TRBV2
CDR3 DNA: TGTGCCAGCAGTGAAGTAGTGTGGAACACTGAAGCTTTCTTT
CDR3 protein: CASSEVVWNTEAFF

J gene: TRBJ2-7
D gene: NA
clone size: NA
V gene: TRBV3-1
CDR3 DNA: TGTGCCAGCAGCCCTCTTTACGAGACAGACTCCTACGAGCAGTACTTC
CDR3 protein: CASSPLYETDSYEQYF

J gene: TRBJ1-2
D gene: TRBD1
clone size: NA
V gene: TRBV19
CDR3 DNA: TGTGCCAGTCGGAAACCGGGACAGACCAACCAACACTATGGCTACACCTTC
CDR3 protein: CASRKPGQTNQHYGYTF

J gene: TRBJ2-1
D gene: NA
clone size: few
V gene: TRBV12-3/TRBV12-4
CDR3 DNA: TGTGCCAGCAGTTTACCGGGAACATCCTACAATGAGCAGTTCTTC
CDR3 protein: CASSLPGTSYNEQFF

J gene: TRBJ1-4
D gene: NA
clone size: few
V gene: TRBV28
CDR3 DNA: TGTGCCAGCAGTTGGGGGCGTTTGGTAGAGGAAAAACTGTTTTTT
CDR3 protein: CASSWGRLVEEKLFF

J gene: TRBJ2-6
D gene: NA
clone size: NA
V gene: TRBV20-1
CDR3 DNA: TGCAGTGCCCGGGGCTCTGGGGCCAACGGCCTGACTTTC
CDR3 protein: CSARGSGANGLTF

J gene: TRBJ1-5
D gene: NA
clone size: NA
V gene: TRBV19
CDR3 DNA: TGTGCCAGTAGTAAGACCCGAGGGCCCCAGCATTTT
CDR3 protein: CASSKTRGPQHF

J gene: TRBJ1-4
D gene: NA
clone size: few
V gene: TRBV6-6
CDR3 DNA: TGTGCCAGCAGCCGAGGGGGGCGAAATGAAAAACTGTTTTTT
CDR3 protein: CASSRGGRNEKLFF

J gene: TRBJ1-4
D gene: NA
clone size: NA
V gene: TRBV27
CDR3 DNA: TGTGCCAGCAGTTTTAACAGTATTTCAACTAATGAAAAACTGTTTTTT
CDR3 protein: CASSFNSISTNEKLFF

J gene: TRBJ1-3
D gene: NA
clone size: many
V gene: TRBV11-2
CDR3 DNA: TGTGCCAGCAGCTTAGATCTCCGAAACACCATATATTTT
CDR3 protein: CASSLDLRNTIYF

J gene: TRBJ1-4
D gene: NA
clone size: NA
V gene: TRBV7-2
CDR3 DNA: TGTGCCAGCAGCTGGCGGACAACTAATGAAAAACTGTTTTTT
CDR3 protein: CASSWRTTNEKLFF

J gene: TRBJ1-1
D gene: NA
clone size: few
V gene: TRBV10-3
CDR3 DNA: TGTGCCATCTCGAATGTGGGGGTTTTGAACACTGAAGCTTTCTTT
CDR3 protein: CAISNVGVLNTEAFF

J gene: TRBJ1-1
D gene: NA
clone size: few
V gene: TRBV12-3/TRBV12-4
CDR3 DNA: TGTGCCAGCAGTTTACAGGGGCACACTGAAGCTTTCTTT
CDR3 protein: CASSLQGHTEAFF

J gene: TRBJ2-1
D gene: NA
clone size: few
V gene: TRBV5-1
CDR3 DNA: TGCGCCAGCAGTTCGGGGGTCCGCAATGAGCAGTTCTTC
CDR3 protein: CASSSGVRNEQFF

J gene: TRBJ2-7
D gene: TRBD1
clone size: NA
V gene: TRBV9
CDR3 DNA: TGTGCCAGCAGCGGAGACGACAGGGTCGACGAGCAGTACTTC
CDR3 protein: CASSGDDRVDEQYF

J gene: TRBJ2-2
D gene: NA
clone size: NA
V gene: TRBV6-2/TRBV6-3
CDR3 DNA: TGTGCCAGCAGTTACGGCAGGGTTAACACCGGGGAGCTGTTTTTT
CDR3 protein: CASSYGRVNTGELFF